Listed below are T cell receptor beta chains from one sample, sequenced in a study of T cell changes during pregnancy in multiple sclerosis. TCRdb keeps only in-frame clones here, not all; method: immunoSEQ multiplex PCR. The sample shows about 75,000 clones, approximately 95% of them seen only once. The sample in question was CD4+ T cells from peripheral blood mononuclear cells, obtained after pregnancy. Every receptor here comes from a female donor with multiple sclerosis, enrolled in a pregnancy study. Each CDR3 is given with its conserved first and last residue. Each record gives: clone size, J gene, D gene, V gene, CDR3 length, CDR3 protein, CDR3 DNA. A D gene is named only where the DNA matches it firmly. Size is stated for part of the rows, as once, few or many counts, or as a class when the clone is expanded.

few | TRBJ2-7 | . | TRBV7-2 | 13 | CASSPVKPYEQYF | TGTGCCAGCAGCCCCGTGAAGCCCTACGAGCAGTACTTC
. | TRBJ1-5 | . | TRBV19 | 13 | CASTGVPNQPQHF | TGTGCCAGTACAGGGGTCCCCAACCAGCCCCAGCATTTT
. | TRBJ1-5 | . | TRBV5-1 | 14 | CASRADRSSGPQHF | TGCGCCAGCAGGGCTGACAGGTCCAGCGGGCCCCAGCATTTT
. | TRBJ1-2 | . | TRBV15 | 13 | CATSKQVRDGYTF | TGTGCCACCAGCAAACAGGTACGGGATGGCTACACCTTC
. | TRBJ2-1 | . | TRBV12-5 | 15 | CASGRPTIRGNEQFF | TGTGCTAGTGGTCGCCCCACTATTAGGGGCAATGAGCAGTTCTTC
. | TRBJ1-2 | . | TRBV28 | 14 | CASNPEWVNYGYTF | TGTGCCAGCAACCCGGAGTGGGTCAACTATGGCTACACCTTC
. | TRBJ2-7 | TRBD2 | TRBV18 | 19 | CASSPLARLLTSGRDEQYF | TGTGCCAGCTCACCACTGGCTCGTCTCCTAACTAGCGGGAGGGACGAGCAGTACTTC
. | TRBJ2-2 | TRBD1 | TRBV5-8 | 16 | CASSSWTGVSTGELFF | TGTGCCAGCAGCTCTTGGACAGGGGTTTCCACCGGGGAGCTGTTTTTT
. | TRBJ2-2 | TRBD2 | TRBV5-1 | 16 | CASSLVASGYTGELFF | TGCGCCAGCAGCTTGGTAGCTAGCGGCTACACCGGGGAGCTGTTTTTT
once | TRBJ1-5 | . | TRBV7-2 | 15 | CASSSLGRGDQPQHF | TGTGCCAGCAGCTCATTAGGCAGGGGTGATCAGCCCCAGCATTTT
once | TRBJ2-5 | TRBD1 | TRBV15 | 15 | CATSRAYRGQETQYF | TGTGCCACCAGCAGAGCCTACAGGGGCCAAGAGACCCAGTACTTC
. | TRBJ1-2 | . | TRBV9 | 15 | CASSVSGLPNYGYTF | TGTGCCAGCAGCGTTTCGGGGTTACCTAACTATGGCTACACCTTC
once | TRBJ2-5 | TRBD1 | TRBV15 | 16 | CATSRGGTGGTETQYF | TGTGCCACCAGCAGAGGCGGGACAGGGGGGACGGAGACCCAGTACTTC
. | TRBJ2-3 | . | TRBV10-3 | 15 | CAIAKTGVSTDTQYF | TGTGCCATCGCCAAGACAGGAGTTAGCACAGATACGCAGTATTTT
. | TRBJ2-1 | TRBD2 | TRBV30 | 12 | CAWGPSGSFHFF | TGTGCCTGGGGCCCGAGCGGGAGTTTTCATTTCTTC
. | TRBJ2-4 | TRBD2 | TRBV6-6 | 15 | CASSSGRGAENIQYF | TGTGCCAGCAGCTCCGGGAGGGGGGCTGAAAACATTCAGTACTTC
once | TRBJ2-7 | TRBD1 | TRBV5-4 | 13 | CASSSDRAGEQYF | TGTGCCAGCAGCTCAGACAGGGCGGGTGAGCAGTACTTC
. | TRBJ2-7 | . | TRBV7-6 | 14 | CASSLEAGTYEQYF | TGTGCCAGCAGCTTAGAGGCGGGGACGTACGAGCAGTACTTC
. | TRBJ2-1 | TRBD2 | TRBV15 | 14 | CATNQREGYNEQFF | TGTGCCACCAATCAGCGGGAGGGCTACAATGAGCAGTTCTTC
. | TRBJ1-5 | . | TRBV27 | 15 | CASSLLWGENQPQHF | TGTGCCAGCAGTCTACTGTGGGGGGAAAATCAGCCCCAGCATTTT
. | TRBJ2-1 | TRBD1 | TRBV7-3 | 15 | CASSSGGQGENEQFF | TGTGCCAGCAGCTCCGGGGGACAGGGGGAGAATGAGCAGTTCTTC
. | TRBJ2-7 | . | TRBV15 | 13 | CATSRTGGYEQYF | TGTGCCACCAGTCGTACGGGTGGCTACGAGCAGTACTTC
. | TRBJ1-4 | . | TRBV10-2 | 14 | CASSLTATNEKLFF | TGCGCCAGCAGTCTGACAGCAACTAATGAAAAACTGTTTTTT
. | TRBJ2-7 | . | TRBV18 | 14 | CASSPTGPWDEQYF | TGTGCCAGCTCACCGACAGGTCCTTGGGACGAGCAGTACTTC
. | TRBJ2-7 | . | TRBV30 | 13 | CAWSVRVLDEQYF | TGTGCCTGGAGTGTAAGAGTTCTCGACGAGCAGTACTTC
. | TRBJ2-1 | TRBD2 | TRBV9 | 18 | CASSVSIHGTSGIGEQFF | TGTGCCAGCAGCGTATCAATTCACGGGACTAGCGGGATTGGTGAGCAGTTCTTC
. | TRBJ2-7 | . | TRBV4-2 | 18 | CASSQGPGGSEGSYEQYF | TGTGCCAGCAGCCAAGGTCCCGGGGGTAGTGAGGGATCCTACGAGCAGTACTTC
. | TRBJ2-3 | TRBD1 | TRBV28 | 15 | CASSPRGWGTDTQYF | TGTGCCAGCAGTCCCAGGGGGTGGGGCACAGATACGCAGTATTTT
. | TRBJ2-5 | . | TRBV6-1 | 12 | CASSPYQETQYF | TGTGCCAGCAGTCCGTACCAAGAGACCCAGTACTTC
. | TRBJ1-5 | TRBD1 | TRBV6-1 | 14 | CASSDGQGGQPQHF | TGTGCCAGCAGTGACGGACAGGGTGGTCAGCCCCAGCATTTT
. | TRBJ2-6 | . | TRBV4-2 | 18 | CASSPSTSISSGANVLTF | TGTGCCAGCAGCCCCTCGACTTCGATCTCCTCTGGGGCCAACGTCCTGACTTTC
. | TRBJ2-2 | . | TRBV15 | 13 | CATSRDWSGELFF | TGTGCCACCAGCAGAGATTGGAGCGGGGAGCTGTTTTTT
. | TRBJ2-1 | TRBD2 | TRBV27 | 16 | CASSLGTSGRGNEQFF | TGTGCCAGCAGTTTAGGGACTAGCGGGAGGGGGAATGAGCAGTTCTTC
. | TRBJ2-7 | . | TRBV19 | 13 | CASSPGRNSEQYF | TGTGCCAGTAGCCCGGGAAGAAATTCGGAGCAGTACTTC
. | TRBJ2-2 | TRBD2 | TRBV5-1 | 15 | CASRRAGASTGELFF | TGCGCCAGCCGCCGCGCGGGAGCTAGCACCGGGGAGCTGTTTTTT
. | TRBJ2-5 | . | TRBV19 | 11 | CASRTGETQYF | TGTGCCAGTAGGACGGGGGAGACCCAGTACTTC
. | TRBJ2-7 | TRBD2 | TRBV9 | 14 | CASSGTSGSNEQYF | TGTGCCAGCAGCGGGACTAGCGGGAGCAACGAGCAGTACTTC
. | TRBJ1-1 | . | TRBV5-8 | 14 | CASSFRGWNTEAFF | TGTGCCAGCAGCTTTAGGGGCTGGAACACTGAAGCTTTCTTT
. | TRBJ2-5 | TRBD2 | TRBV28 | 16 | CASSSLLAGERETQYF | TGTGCCAGCAGTTCCCTCTTAGCGGGAGAACGGGAGACCCAGTACTTC
. | TRBJ2-6 | . | TRBV2 | 16 | CASSPKGVSGANVLTF | TGTGCCAGCAGCCCGAAGGGGGTCTCTGGGGCCAACGTCCTGACTTTC
. | TRBJ1-5 | . | TRBV19 | 16 | CASSIKPRGSNQPQHF | TGTGCCAGTAGTATAAAACCCAGGGGAAGCAATCAGCCCCAGCATTTT